This T cell receptor beta chain was recovered during a study of blood T cell repertoires in COVID-19. Whole-study context: Samples of COVID-19 (acute and convalescent) were obtained from the United States, Italy and Spain. The analysed material was cDNA or gDNA that came from T cells, B-cell-depleted T cells, or PBMCs.

Original processing notes: Amplification of reference gene primers was used by the study to estimate nucleated cell counts. Profiled with immunoSEQ multiplex PCR; TCRdb holds only in-frame clones, not every one. From that table come the V and J calls and clone size; the DNA was used to work out D and trimming. In the table there are roughly 89,000 clones, about 80% of which are singletons. V lost 5 bases to trimming and J lost 7 bases; unmatched junction nucleotides: 11. The CDR3 spans 15 residues. Germline-derived CDR1 and CDR2 are LNHDA and SQIVND (reference sequence). This sequence originates from a woman aged 65 to 85 with acute or convalescent COVID-19. Source material: peripheral blood. This chain joins TRBV19 and TRBJ2-7, with TRBD1 identical over 10 bases. The CDR3 region is CASSPRGTGVREQYF. CDR3 DNA: TGTGCCAGTAGTCCAAGGGGGACAGGGGTCCGGGAGCAGTACTTC.